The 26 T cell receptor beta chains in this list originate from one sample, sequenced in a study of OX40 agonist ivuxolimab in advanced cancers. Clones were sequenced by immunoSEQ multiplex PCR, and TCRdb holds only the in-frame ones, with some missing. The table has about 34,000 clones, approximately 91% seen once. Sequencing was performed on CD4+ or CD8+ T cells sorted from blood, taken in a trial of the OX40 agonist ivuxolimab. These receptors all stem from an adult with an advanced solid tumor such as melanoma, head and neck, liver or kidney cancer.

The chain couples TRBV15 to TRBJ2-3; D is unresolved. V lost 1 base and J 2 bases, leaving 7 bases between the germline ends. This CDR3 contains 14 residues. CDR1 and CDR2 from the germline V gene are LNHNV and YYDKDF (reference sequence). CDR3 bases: TGTGCCACCAGCAGAGGGGGTTTCACAGATACGCAGTATTTT. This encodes CATSRGGFTDTQYF.

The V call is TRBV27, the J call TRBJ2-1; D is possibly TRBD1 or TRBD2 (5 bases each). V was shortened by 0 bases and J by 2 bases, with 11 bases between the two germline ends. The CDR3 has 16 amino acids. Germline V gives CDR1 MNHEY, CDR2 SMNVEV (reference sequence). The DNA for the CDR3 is TGTGCCAGCAGTTTATCAGGGACGATCCCCTACAATGAGCAGTTCTTC. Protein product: CASSLSGTIPYNEQFF.

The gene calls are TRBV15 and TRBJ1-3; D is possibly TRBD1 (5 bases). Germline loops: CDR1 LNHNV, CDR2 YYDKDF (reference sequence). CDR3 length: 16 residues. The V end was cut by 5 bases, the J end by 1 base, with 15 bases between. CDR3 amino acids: CATSLEGDSSGNTIYF. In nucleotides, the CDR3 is TGTGCCACCAGCCTGGAAGGTGACAGTTCTGGAAACACCATATATTTT.

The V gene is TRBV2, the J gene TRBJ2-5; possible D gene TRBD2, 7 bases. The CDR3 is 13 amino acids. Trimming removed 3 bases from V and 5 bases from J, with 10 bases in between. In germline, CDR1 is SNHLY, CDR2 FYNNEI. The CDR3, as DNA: TGTGCCAGCAGTGACGGGGGGCGGGAGACCCAGTACTTC. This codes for CASSDGGRETQYF.

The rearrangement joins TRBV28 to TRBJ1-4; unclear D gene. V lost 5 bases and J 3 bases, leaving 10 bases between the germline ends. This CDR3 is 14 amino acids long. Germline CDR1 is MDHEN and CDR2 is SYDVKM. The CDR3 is CASSLYSPNEKLFF. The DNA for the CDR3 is TGTGCCAGCAGTCTCTACAGCCCTAATGAAAAACTGTTTTTT.

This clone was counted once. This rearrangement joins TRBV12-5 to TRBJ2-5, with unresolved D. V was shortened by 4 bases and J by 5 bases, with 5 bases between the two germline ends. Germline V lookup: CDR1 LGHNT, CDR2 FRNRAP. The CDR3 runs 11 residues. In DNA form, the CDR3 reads TGTGCTAGTGGTTCAGACGAGACCCAGTACTTC. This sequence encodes CASGSDETQYF.

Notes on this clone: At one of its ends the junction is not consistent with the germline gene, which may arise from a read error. DNA for the CDR3: TGTGCCAGCAGTCCGCCGGGACAGCGAATGTATAGTGTACTGAACACTGGAGCTTTCTTT. Translating it yields CASSPPGQRMYSVLNTGAFF. The chain recombines TRBV28 with TRBJ1-1; TRBD1 agrees at 7 bases. This CDR3 is built from 20 residues. Germline-derived CDR1 and CDR2 are MDHEN and SYDVKM.

Written as DNA, the CDR3 is TGTGCCAGCTCAAATCCAGTGGACTCTGGGGCCAACGTCCTGACTTTC. This encodes CASSNPVDSGANVLTF. The chain couples TRBV18 to TRBJ2-6; unclear D gene. Trimming shortened V by 5 bases and J by 0 bases, and 11 bases separated the two germline ends. The V gene's germline CDR1 is KGHSH and CDR2 LQKENI. The CDR3 has 16 residues.

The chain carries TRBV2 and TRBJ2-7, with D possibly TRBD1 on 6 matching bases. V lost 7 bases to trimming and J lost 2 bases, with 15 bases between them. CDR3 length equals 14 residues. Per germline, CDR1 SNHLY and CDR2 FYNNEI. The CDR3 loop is CASTGTPKPYEQYF. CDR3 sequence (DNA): TGTGCCAGCACCGGGACACCTAAACCCTACGAGCAGTACTTC.

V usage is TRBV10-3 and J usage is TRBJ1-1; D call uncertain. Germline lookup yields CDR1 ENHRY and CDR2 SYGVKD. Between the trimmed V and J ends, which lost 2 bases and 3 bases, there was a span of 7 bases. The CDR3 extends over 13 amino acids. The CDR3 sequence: CAISELGDTEAFF. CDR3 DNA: TGTGCCATCAGTGAGCTCGGGGACACTGAAGCTTTCTTT.

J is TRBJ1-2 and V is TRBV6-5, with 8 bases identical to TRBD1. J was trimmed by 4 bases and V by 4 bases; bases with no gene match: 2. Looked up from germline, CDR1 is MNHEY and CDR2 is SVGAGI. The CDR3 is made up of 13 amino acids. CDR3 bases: TGTGCCAGCAGTTTGACAGGGGCCTATGGCTACACCTTC. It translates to CASSLTGAYGYTF.

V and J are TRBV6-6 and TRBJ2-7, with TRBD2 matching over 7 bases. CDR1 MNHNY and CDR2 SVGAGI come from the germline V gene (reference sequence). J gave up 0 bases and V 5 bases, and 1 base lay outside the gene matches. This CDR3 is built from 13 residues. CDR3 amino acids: CASSRDYSYEQYF. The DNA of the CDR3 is TGTGCCAGCAGTAGGGACTACTCCTACGAGCAGTACTTC.

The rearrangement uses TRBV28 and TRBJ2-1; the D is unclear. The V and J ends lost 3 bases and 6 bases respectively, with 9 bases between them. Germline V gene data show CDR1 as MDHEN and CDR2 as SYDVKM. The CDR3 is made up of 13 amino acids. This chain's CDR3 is CASSFRSRNEQFF. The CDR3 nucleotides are TGTGCCAGCAGTTTTCGCTCCCGCAATGAGCAGTTCTTC.

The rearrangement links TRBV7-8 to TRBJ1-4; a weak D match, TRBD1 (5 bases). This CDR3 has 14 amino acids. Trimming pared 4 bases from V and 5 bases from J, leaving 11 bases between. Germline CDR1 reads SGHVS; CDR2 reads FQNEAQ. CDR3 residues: CASSYGGGNEKLFF. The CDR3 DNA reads TGTGCCAGCAGCTACGGGGGGGGAAATGAAAAACTGTTTTTT.

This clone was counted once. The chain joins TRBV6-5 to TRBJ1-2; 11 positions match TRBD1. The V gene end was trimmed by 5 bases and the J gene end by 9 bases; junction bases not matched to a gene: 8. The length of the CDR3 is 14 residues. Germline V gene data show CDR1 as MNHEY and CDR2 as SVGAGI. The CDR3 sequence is CASSTGQGARSYTF. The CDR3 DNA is TGTGCCAGCAGTACCGGACAGGGGGCGCGTAGCTACACCTTC.

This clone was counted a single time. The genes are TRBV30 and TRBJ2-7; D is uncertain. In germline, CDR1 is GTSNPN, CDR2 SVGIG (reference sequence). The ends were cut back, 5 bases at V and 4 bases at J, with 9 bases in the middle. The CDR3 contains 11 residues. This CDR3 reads CAWGDRYEQYF. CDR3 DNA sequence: TGTGCCTGGGGGGATAGGTACGAGCAGTACTTC.

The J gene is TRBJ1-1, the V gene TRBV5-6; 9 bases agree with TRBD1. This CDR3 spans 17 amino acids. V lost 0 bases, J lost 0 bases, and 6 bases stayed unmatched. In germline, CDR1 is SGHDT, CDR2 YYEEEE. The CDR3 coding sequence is TGTGCCAGCAGCTTGGACAGGGGGCACTTAGTGAACACTGAAGCTTTCTTT. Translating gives CASSLDRGHLVNTEAFF.

CDR3 protein: CASSTPGVSSYNEQFF. The DNA of the CDR3 is TGTGCCAGTAGTACCCCCGGGGTTAGCTCCTACAATGAGCAGTTCTTC. The chain links TRBV19 to TRBJ2-1; maybe TRBD2 (5 bases). Trimming shortened V by 4 bases and J by 0 bases, and 13 bases separated the two germline ends. This CDR3 is built from 16 residues. The germline CDR1 and CDR2 sequences are LNHDA and SQIVND (reference sequence).

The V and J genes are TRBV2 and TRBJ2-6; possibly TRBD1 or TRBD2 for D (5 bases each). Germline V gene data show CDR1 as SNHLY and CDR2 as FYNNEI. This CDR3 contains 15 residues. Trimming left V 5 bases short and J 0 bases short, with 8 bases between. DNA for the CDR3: TGTGCCAGCAGTCCGGGGCCCTCTGGGGCCAACGTCCTGACTTTC. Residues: CASSPGPSGANVLTF.

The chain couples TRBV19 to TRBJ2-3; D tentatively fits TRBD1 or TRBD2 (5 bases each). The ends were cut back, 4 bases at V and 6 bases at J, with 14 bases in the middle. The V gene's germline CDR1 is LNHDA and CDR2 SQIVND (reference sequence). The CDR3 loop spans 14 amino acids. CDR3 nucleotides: TGTGCCAGTAGTAGCCCCCAGGGAGTTGATACGCAGTATTTT. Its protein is CASSSPQGVDTQYF.

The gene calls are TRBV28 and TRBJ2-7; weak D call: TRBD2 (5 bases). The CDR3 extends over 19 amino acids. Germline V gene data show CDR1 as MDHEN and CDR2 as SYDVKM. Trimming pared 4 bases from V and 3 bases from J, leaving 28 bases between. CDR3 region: CASSSNGVRSGSGLYEQYF. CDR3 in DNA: TGTGCCAGCAGTTCCAACGGGGTGCGGTCTGGATCCGGTCTCTACGAGCAGTACTTC.

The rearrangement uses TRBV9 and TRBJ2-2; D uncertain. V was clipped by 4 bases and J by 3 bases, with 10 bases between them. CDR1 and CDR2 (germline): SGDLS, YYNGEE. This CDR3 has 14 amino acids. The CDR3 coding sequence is TGTGCCAGCAGCCTCGTGCTGGACACCGGGGAGCTGTTTTTT. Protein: CASSLVLDTGELFF.

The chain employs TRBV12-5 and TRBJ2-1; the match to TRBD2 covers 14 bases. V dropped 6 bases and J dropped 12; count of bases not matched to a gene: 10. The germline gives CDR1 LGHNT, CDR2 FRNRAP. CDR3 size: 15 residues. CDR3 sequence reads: CASGPGTSGRIGQFF. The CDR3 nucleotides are TGTGCTAGTGGCCCCGGGACTAGCGGGAGAATTGGGCAGTTCTTC.

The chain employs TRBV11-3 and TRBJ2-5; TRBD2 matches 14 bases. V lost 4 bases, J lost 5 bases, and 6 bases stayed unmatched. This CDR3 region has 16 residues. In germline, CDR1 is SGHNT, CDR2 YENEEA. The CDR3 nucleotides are TGTGCCAGCAGCTCTAGACTAGCGGGAGGGCCGGAGACCCAGTACTTC. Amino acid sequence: CASSSRLAGGPETQYF.

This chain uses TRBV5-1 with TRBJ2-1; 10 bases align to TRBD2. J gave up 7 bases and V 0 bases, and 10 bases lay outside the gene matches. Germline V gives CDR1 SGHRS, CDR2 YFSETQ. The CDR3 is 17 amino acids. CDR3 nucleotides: TGCGCCAGCAGCTTGGCCAGCGGAGCGGGAGGGCCGAATGAGCAGTTCTTC. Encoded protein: CASSLASGAGGPNEQFF.

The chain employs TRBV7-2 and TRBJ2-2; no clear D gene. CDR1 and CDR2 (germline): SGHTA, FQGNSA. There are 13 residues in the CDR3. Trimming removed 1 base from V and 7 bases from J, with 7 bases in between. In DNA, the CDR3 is TGTGCCAGCAGCTTAGGCGTTGTCGGGGAGCTGTTTTTT. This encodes CASSLGVVGELFF.